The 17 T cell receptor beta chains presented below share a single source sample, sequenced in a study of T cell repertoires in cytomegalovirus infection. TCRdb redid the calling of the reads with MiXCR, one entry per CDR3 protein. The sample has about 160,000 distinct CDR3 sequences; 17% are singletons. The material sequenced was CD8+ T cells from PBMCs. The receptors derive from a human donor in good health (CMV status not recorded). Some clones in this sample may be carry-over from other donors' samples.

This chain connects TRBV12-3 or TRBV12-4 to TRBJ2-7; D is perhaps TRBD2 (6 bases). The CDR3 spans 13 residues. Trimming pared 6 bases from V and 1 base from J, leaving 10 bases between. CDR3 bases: TGTGCCAGCAGCTCGGGGGTGTCCTACGAGCAGTACTTC. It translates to CASSSGVSYEQYF.

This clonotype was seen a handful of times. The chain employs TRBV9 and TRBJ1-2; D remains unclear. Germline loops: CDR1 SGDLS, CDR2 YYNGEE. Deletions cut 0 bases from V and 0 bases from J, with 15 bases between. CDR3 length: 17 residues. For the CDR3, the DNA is TGTGCCAGCAGCGTAGCACTCTCGGGCGGAGCTAACTATGGCTACACCTTC. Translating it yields CASSVALSGGANYGYTF.

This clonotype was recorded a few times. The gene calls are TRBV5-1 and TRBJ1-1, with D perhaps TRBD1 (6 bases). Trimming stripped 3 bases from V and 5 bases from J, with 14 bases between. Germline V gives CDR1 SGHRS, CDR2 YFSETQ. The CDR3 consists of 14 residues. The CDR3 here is CASSSTGSGTEAFF. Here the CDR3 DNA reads TGCGCCAGCAGCTCCACAGGGTCTGGGACTGAAGCTTTCTTT.

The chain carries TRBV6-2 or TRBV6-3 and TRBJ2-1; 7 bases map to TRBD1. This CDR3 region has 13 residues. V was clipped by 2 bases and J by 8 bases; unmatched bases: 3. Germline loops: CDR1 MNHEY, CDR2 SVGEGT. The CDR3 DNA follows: TGTGCCAGCAGTTACACACAGGGGTATGAGCAGTTCTTC. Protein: CASSYTQGYEQFF.

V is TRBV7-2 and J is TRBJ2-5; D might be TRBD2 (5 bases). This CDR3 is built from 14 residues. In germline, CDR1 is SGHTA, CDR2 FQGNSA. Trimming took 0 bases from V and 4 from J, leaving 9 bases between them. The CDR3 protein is CASSLARELETQYF. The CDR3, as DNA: TGTGCCAGCAGCTTAGCCCGGGAACTAGAGACCCAGTACTTC.

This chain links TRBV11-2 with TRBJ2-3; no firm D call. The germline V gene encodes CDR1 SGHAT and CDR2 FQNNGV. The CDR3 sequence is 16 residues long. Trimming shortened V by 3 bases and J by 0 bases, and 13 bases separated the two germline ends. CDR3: CASSFRRGPSTDTQYF. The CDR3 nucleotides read TGTGCCAGCAGCTTTAGGCGTGGGCCTAGCACAGATACGCAGTATTTT.

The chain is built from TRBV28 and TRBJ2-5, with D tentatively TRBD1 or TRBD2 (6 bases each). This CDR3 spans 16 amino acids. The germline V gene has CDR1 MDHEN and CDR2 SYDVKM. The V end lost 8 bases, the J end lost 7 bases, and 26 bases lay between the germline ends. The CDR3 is CASGGHRVGRRWTQYF. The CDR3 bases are TGTGCCAGCGGGGGGCACAGGGTGGGTCGGCGGTGGACCCAGTACTTC.

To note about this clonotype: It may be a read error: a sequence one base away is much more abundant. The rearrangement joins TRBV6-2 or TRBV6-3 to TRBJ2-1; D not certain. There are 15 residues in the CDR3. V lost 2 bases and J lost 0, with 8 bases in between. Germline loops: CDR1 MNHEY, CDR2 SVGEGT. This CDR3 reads CASSYRESSYNEQFF. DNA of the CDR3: TGTGCCAGCAGTTACCGAGAGAGCTCCTACAATGAGCAGTTCTTC.

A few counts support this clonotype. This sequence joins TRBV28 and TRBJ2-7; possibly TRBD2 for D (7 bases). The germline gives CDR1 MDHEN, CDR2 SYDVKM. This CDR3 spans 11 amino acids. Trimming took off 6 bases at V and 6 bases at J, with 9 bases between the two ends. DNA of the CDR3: TGTGCCAGCAGGGGGGGGCTCGAGCAGTACTTC. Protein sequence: CASRGGLEQYF.

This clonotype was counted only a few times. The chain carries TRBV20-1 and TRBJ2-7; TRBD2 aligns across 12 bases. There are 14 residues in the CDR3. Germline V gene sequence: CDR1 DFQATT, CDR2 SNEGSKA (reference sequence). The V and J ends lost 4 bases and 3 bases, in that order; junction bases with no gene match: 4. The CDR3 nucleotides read TGCAGTGCTAAGACTAGCGGGGGCTACTACGAGCAGTACTTC. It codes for CSAKTSGGYYEQYF.

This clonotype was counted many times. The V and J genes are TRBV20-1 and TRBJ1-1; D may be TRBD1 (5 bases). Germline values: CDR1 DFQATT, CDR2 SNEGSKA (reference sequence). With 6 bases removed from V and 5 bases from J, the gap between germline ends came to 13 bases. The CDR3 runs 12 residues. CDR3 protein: CSAPWGGTEAFF. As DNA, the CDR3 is TGCAGTGCACCTTGGGGGGGTACTGAAGCTTTCTTT.

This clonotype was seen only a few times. The CDR3 DNA reads TGCAGTGCTCCGCCAACGTCAACAGGGATAAGCACAGATACGCAGTATTTT. This codes for CSAPPTSTGISTDTQYF. The chain couples TRBV20-1 to TRBJ2-3, with D perhaps matching TRBD1 (6 bases). The CDR3 covers 17 residues. The germline gives CDR1 DFQATT, CDR2 SNEGSKA (reference sequence). With 5 bases removed from V and 0 bases from J, the gap between germline ends came to 21 bases.

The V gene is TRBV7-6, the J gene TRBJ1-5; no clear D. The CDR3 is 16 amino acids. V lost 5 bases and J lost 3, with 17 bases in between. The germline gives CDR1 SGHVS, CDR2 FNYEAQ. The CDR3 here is CASSLPGKGFNQPQHF. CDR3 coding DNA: TGTGCCAGCAGCCTGCCGGGGAAGGGTTTCAATCAGCCCCAGCATTTT.

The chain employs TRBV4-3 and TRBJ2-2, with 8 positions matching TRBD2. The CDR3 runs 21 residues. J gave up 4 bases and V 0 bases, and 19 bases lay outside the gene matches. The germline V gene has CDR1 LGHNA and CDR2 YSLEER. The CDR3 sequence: CASSQELGPERELGGTGELFF. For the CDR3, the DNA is TGCGCCAGCAGCCAAGAGCTAGGGCCCGAGCGGGAGCTCGGGGGCACCGGGGAGCTGTTTTTT.

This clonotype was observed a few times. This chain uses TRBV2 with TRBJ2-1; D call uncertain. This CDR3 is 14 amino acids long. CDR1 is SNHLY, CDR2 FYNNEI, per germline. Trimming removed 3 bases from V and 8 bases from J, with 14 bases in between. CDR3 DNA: TGTGCCAGCAGTGAGCCCGGTATGGGGTATGAGCAGTTCTTC. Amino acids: CASSEPGMGYEQFF. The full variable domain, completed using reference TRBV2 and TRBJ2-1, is EPEVTQTPSHQVTQMGQEVILRCVPISNHLYFYWYRQILGQKVEFLVSFYNNEISEKSEIFDDQFSVERPDGSNFTLKIRSTKLEDSAMYFCASSEPGMGYEQFFGPGTRLTVL.

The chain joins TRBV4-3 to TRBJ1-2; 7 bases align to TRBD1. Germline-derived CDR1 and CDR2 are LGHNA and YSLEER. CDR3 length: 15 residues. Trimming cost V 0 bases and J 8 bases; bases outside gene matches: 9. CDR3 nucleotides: TGCGCCAGCAGCCAAGATCGGGGGCAGGGGGTAGGCTACACCTTC. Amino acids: CASSQDRGQGVGYTF.

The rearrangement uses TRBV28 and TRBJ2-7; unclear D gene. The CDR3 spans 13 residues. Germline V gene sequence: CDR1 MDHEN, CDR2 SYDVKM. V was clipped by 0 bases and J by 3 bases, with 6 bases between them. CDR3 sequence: CASSLWWGYEQYF. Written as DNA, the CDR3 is TGTGCCAGCAGTTTATGGTGGGGCTACGAGCAGTACTTC.